This record looks at one T cell receptor beta chain sequence and its context. The CDR3 extends over 14 amino acids. Trimming took 8 bases from V and 2 from J, leaving 15 bases between them. Germline assignment: CDR1 LNHDA and CDR2 SQIVND (reference sequence). The sample is drawn from a study of blood T cell repertoires in COVID-19. Study summary: Whether acute or convalescent, the COVID-19 samples came from the United States, Italy and Spain. T cells, B-cell-depleted T cells, or PBMCs supplied cDNA or gDNA.

As handled by the study authors: Researchers report that nucleated cell counts were estimated from reference gene primer amplification. Here immunoSEQ multiplex PCR was the method, and the copy in TCRdb shows in-frame clones only, minus some. Clonal size and the V and J genes are those of that table, whereas D and trimming came from the DNA. The data hold about 48,000 clones, with 65% to 90% observed a single time. The sample consisted of peripheral blood. This TCR was sampled from a woman over 75 with acute or convalescent COVID-19. This chain uses TRBV19 with TRBJ1-2; D possibly corresponds to TRBD1 (5 bases). CDR3 sequence reads: CASAGGDLNYGYTF. DNA of the CDR3: TGTGCCAGTGCCGGGGGAGATCTAAACTATGGCTACACCTTC.